This TCR beta chain was identified during a study of regulatory T cells in long-lasting Graves disease. Findings of the study overall: Favored gene segments in persistent disease were TRBV28, TRBJ1-2 and TRBJ2-5.

Time point given: newly diagnosed GD, antithyroid drugs for less than 3 months. TCR sequences were obtained from RNA taken from PBMCs. This clonotype showed up just a few times. The antigen remains unidentified. The germline gives CDR1 MNHEY, CDR2 SVGEGT. V was trimmed by 0 bases and J by 3 bases, leaving 9 bases between them. CDR3 length: 15 amino acids. CDR3-region Arm-PCR and iRepertoire HTBI primers produced the TCR beta libraries. TCRdb recomputed calls from the multiplex PCR reads with MiXCR, one row per CDR3 protein. The sample shows roughly 440,000 distinct CDR3 sequences, less than 20% of them seen only once. This same sample was also part of a study on T cells in Graves' hyperthyroidism and ophthalmopathy.

This receptor was identified in a woman aged 18-30 years with Graves disease. The material sequenced was peripheral blood mononuclear cells (PBMCs), taken at new diagnosis, from a patient treated with antithyroid drugs. The chain is built from TRBV6-2 or TRBV6-3 and TRBJ2-1, with D uncertain. This CDR3 is CASSYSSSFYNEQFF. Written as DNA, the CDR3 is TGTGCCAGCAGTTACTCGAGTAGTTTCTACAATGAGCAGTTCTTC.